This TCR beta chain was captured in a study of Graves' ophthalmopathy and Graves' hyperthyroidism. Whole-study results and caveats: Cross-validated, the 13-signature model showed 87.88%/81.08% sensitivity/specificity, and 80%/75% in the test set.

This clonotype was counted at least ten times. What it binds is not known. Using RNA transcripts, the TCR beta CDR3 regions were amplified. After a first-round RT-PCR with HTBI primers, a second-round multiplex PCR was run. TCRdb processed the multiplex PCR reads anew with MiXCR; each CDR3 protein has one entry. The sample carries 350,000 or so distinct CDR3 sequences, about 17% recorded once. Germline V gives CDR1 SGHTA, CDR2 FQGNSA. Germline trimming cut 7 bases from V and 3 bases from J; bases unmatched to any gene: 6. The CDR3 has 15 amino acids. The J gene is TRBJ2-2, the V gene TRBV7-2, with TRBD2 matching over 9 bases. The sample was peripheral blood. This TCR was recovered from an adult man with Graves' ophthalmopathy. CDR3 in amino acids: CASTQTSGHTGELFF. Here the CDR3 DNA reads TGTGCCAGCACCCAGACTAGCGGTCACACCGGGGAGCTGTTTTTT.